One sample yielded the 10 T cell receptor beta chains listed below, sequenced in a study of blood T cell repertoires in COVID-19. The table came from immunoSEQ multiplex PCR; TCRdb's copy has only in-frame clones and leaves some out. The sample carries about 130,000 clones, roughly four fifths recorded once. The sequenced sample consisted of peripheral blood. These receptors were collected from a woman aged 45-59 years with acute or convalescent COVID-19.

V gene TRBV6-5 combines with J gene TRBJ1-1; perhaps TRBD1 as D (6 bases). Germline V CDR1 and CDR2: MNHEY, SVGAGI. This CDR3 has 14 residues. The V gene lost 9 bases and the J gene lost 5 bases, with 19 bases spanning the gap. CDR3 loop: CASSVRGGRTEAFF. The CDR3, as DNA: TGTGCCAGTTCAGTTAGGGGGGGCAGGACTGAAGCTTTCTTT.

The CDR3 loop is CASSYRQVHQPQHF. The CDR3 nucleotides are TGTGCCAGCAGTTACAGACAGGTTCATCAGCCCCAGCATTTT. This rearrangement joins TRBV6-5 to TRBJ1-5; D is possibly TRBD1 (6 bases). Germline V lookup: CDR1 MNHEY, CDR2 SVGAGI. The CDR3 covers 14 residues. Trimming left V 2 bases short and J 5 bases short, with 10 bases between.

V is TRBV7-6 and J is TRBJ2-2; perhaps TRBD2 as D (5 bases). Germline values: CDR1 SGHVS, CDR2 FNYEAQ. The CDR3 runs 14 residues. V was pared by 2 bases and J by 6 bases, with 10 bases between. The CDR3 here is CASSLKSEAGELFF. CDR3 nucleotide sequence: TGTGCCAGCAGCTTAAAATCGGAGGCCGGGGAGCTGTTTTTT.

V is TRBV3-1 (or the pseudogene TRBV3-2) and J is TRBJ2-1; TRBD2 aligns across 9 bases. Losses at the gene ends were 0 bases for V and 9 bases for J; bases not matched to a gene: 6. Germline CDR1 and CDR2: LGHDT and YNNKEL (reference sequence). The CDR3 runs to 15 residues. CDR3 amino acids: CASSQEGGGAREQFF. The CDR3 DNA sequence: TGTGCCAGCAGCCAAGAGGGCGGGGGGGCCCGTGAGCAGTTCTTC.

V is TRBV28 and J is TRBJ1-2; 8 bases agree with TRBD1. J lost 5 bases, V lost 7 bases, and 6 bases had no gene match. CDR3 length equals 13 residues. Germline V gene lookup returns CDR1 MDHEN and CDR2 SYDVKM. The CDR3 DNA reads TGTGCCAGCACCACCGGGGACAGGTATGGCTACACCTTC. It is translated as CASTTGDRYGYTF.

The chain links TRBV25-1 to TRBJ2-7, with D possibly TRBD1 on 7 matching bases. Germline V gives CDR1 MGHDK, CDR2 SYGVNS. Trimming took off 3 bases at V and 3 bases at J, with 21 bases between the two ends. The CDR3 extends over 17 amino acids. The CDR3 is CASSESVGGQILYEQYF. DNA for the CDR3: TGTGCCAGCAGTGAGTCGGTCGGGGGACAGATCCTCTACGAGCAGTACTTC.

This clone was counted between two and nine times. V and J are TRBV12-3 or TRBV12-4 and TRBJ1-2, with 7 bases aligning to TRBD1. The CDR3 is 13 amino acids. V shed 2 bases, J shed 6 bases, and the junction held 3 bases outside the gene matches. The DNA of the CDR3 is TGTGCCAGCAGTTTAAGAGGGGGCGATGGCTACACCTTC. It encodes CASSLRGGDGYTF.

This chain uses TRBV12-3 or TRBV12-4 with TRBJ1-1, with 7 bases lining up with TRBD1. The CDR3 is 13 amino acids. J gave up 4 bases and V 6 bases, and 5 bases lay outside the gene matches. CDR3 sequence reads: CASRVGGTTEAFF. The CDR3, as DNA: TGTGCCAGCAGAGTAGGGGGCACCACTGAAGCTTTCTTT.

This chain uses TRBV27 with TRBJ2-2; 7 nucleotides line up with TRBD1. Germline V lookup: CDR1 MNHEY, CDR2 SMNVEV (reference sequence). The CDR3 has 18 residues. Losses at the gene ends were 2 bases for V and 5 bases for J; bases not matched to a gene: 14. CDR3 DNA: TGTGCCAGCAGTTTAAGAGGCTTTGACAGGGACCAAACCGGGGAGCTGTTTTTT. It is translated as CASSLRGFDRDQTGELFF.

The V gene is TRBV6-5, the J gene TRBJ2-1, with TRBD2 matching 9 bases. CDR3 length: 13 amino acids. V lost 8 bases to trimming and J lost 4 bases; unmatched junction nucleotides: 3. Germline V gene data show CDR1 as MNHEY and CDR2 as SVGAGI. The CDR3 loop is CASALAGYNEQFF. The CDR3 nucleotides read TGTGCCAGCGCCCTAGCGGGATACAATGAGCAGTTCTTC.